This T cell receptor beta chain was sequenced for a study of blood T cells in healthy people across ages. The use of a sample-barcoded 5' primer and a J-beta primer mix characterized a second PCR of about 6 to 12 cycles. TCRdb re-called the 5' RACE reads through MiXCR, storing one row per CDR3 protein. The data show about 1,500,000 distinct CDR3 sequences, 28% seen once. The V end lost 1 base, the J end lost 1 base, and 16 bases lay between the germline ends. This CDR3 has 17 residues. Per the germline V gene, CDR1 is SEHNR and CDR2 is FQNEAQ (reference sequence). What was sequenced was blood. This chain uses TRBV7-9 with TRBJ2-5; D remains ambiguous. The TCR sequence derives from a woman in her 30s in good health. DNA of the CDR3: TGTGCCAGCAGCTTAGGGGGATCAGCCCTTGTCCAAGAGACCCAGTACTTC. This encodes CASSLGGSALVQETQYF. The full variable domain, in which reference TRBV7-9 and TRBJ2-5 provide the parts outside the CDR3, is DTGVSQNPRHKITKRGQNVTFRCDPISEHNRLYWYRQTLGQGPEFLTYFQNEAQLEKSRLLSDRFSAERPKGSFSTLEIQRTEQGDSAMYLCASSLGGSALVQETQYFGPGTRLLVL.